This entry is about one T cell receptor (beta chain). This sample was taken from a study of T cell changes during pregnancy in multiple sclerosis. This CDR3 comprises 14 residues. Germline V lookup: CDR1 SGHRS, CDR2 YFSETQ. V dropped 0 bases and J dropped 8 bases, with 14 bases sitting between them. Repertoires were generated with immunoSEQ multiplex PCR, while TCRdb's copy carries only in-frame clones and drops some. The table has under 95,000 clones, roughly 92% seen once. The chain uses TRBV5-1 and TRBJ1-1; no firm D call. The sequencing here drew on peripheral blood, taken in the second trimester of pregnancy. This clonotype was sampled from a female donor with multiple sclerosis, enrolled in a pregnancy study. The CDR3: CASSLAGKSSEAFF. CDR3 sequence (DNA): TGCGCCAGCAGCTTGGCGGGGAAGAGTTCCGAAGCTTTCTTT.